This TCR beta chain is drawn from a study of cytomegalovirus exposure and HLA in healthy donors. Study information: From HLA-typed donors, an early data release held about 85 million unique TCRs.

Study-wide results and limits: Previous analysis showed most TCR beta V segments were productive about 87% or about 30% of the time. Three CMV-associated chains proved CMV antigen-specific in vitro.

Primers included in the PCR were 60 Vbeta and 13 Jbeta primers. The authors' processing: Later reanalysis found around 74 million unique TCR beta chains, about 11 million of them shared. Produced via immunoSEQ multiplex PCR; TCRdb's table is partial and in-frame only. Clonal size and the V and J genes are those of that table, whereas D and trimming came from the DNA. The table records 140,000 or so clones, roughly three fifths of them present only once. With respect to this clone: The antigen is not known.

Per the germline V gene, CDR1 is SGHDT and CDR2 is YYEEEE. This CDR3 is built from 14 residues. V lost 2 bases, J lost 3 bases, and 12 bases lay in between. The sequenced material came from PBMCs. The receptor's source is a woman aged 55-70 years in good health and CMV-seronegative. The J gene is TRBJ2-7, the V gene TRBV5-6, with TRBD1 as a possible D gene (7 bases). The CDR3 spells CASSFPQGGYEQYF. As DNA, the CDR3 is TGTGCCAGCAGCTTCCCGCAGGGGGGCTACGAGCAGTACTTC.